The next 23 T cell receptor beta chains were all read from a single sample in a study of T cell responses to AZD1222 COVID-19 vaccine. Generated by immunoSEQ multiplex PCR, the TCRdb table keeps only in-frame clones and is missing some. The sample shows approximately 110,000 clones, 75% to 90% of them seen only once. The specimen comprised peripheral blood, sampled 28 days after the second AZD1222 dose. The receptor source for this set is an adult who received the AZD1222 COVID-19 vaccine.

The rearrangement joins TRBV11-2 to TRBJ2-1; 10 positions agree with TRBD1. The CDR3 runs 16 residues. Germline trimming cut 5 bases from V and 4 bases from J; bases unmatched to any gene: 8. CDR1 is SGHAT, CDR2 FQNNGV, per germline. The CDR3 DNA follows: TGTGCCAGCAGCAAAGTTGGGGACAGGGGTTACAATGAGCAGTTCTTC. It yields the protein CASSKVGDRGYNEQFF.

The chain is built from TRBV19 and TRBJ1-1; D might be TRBD1 (5 bases). This CDR3 region has 15 residues. The V and J ends lost 0 bases and 3 bases respectively, with 11 bases between them. Looked up from germline, CDR1 is LNHDA and CDR2 is SQIVND (reference sequence). The CDR3 DNA follows: TGTGCCAGTAGTATAGAGGTGTGGGGACACACTGAAGCTTTCTTT. It yields the protein CASSIEVWGHTEAFF.

This chain joins TRBV7-2 and TRBJ1-2, with a tentative D call TRBD1 (5 bases). In germline, CDR1 is SGHTA, CDR2 FQGNSA. This CDR3 is built from 15 residues. V lost 7 bases and J lost 1, with 16 bases in between. In DNA, the CDR3 is TGTGCCAGCACCCGGGCGACTGGGGGTAACTATGGCTACACCTTC. This codes for CASTRATGGNYGYTF. Using reference TRBV7-2 and TRBJ1-2 for the parts outside the CDR3, the full variable domain is GAGVSQSPSNKVTEKGKDVELRCDPISGHTALYWYRQSLGQGLEFLIYFQGNSAPDKSGLPSDRFSAERTGGSVSTLTIQRTQQEDSAVYLCASTRATGGNYGYTFGSGTRLTVV.

The rearrangement links TRBV2 to TRBJ1-1; TRBD1 matches at 7 bases. With 1 base clipped from V and 2 bases from J, the junction kept 7 bases outside the gene matches. The CDR3 totals 16 residues. The germline gives CDR1 SNHLY, CDR2 FYNNEI. The CDR3 loop is CASSEVGTAYNTEAFF. Here the CDR3 DNA reads TGTGCCAGCAGTGAAGTTGGGACAGCTTATAACACTGAAGCTTTCTTT.

This clone was counted a single time. V usage is TRBV7-8 and J usage is TRBJ1-5; D is possibly TRBD1 (6 bases). Trimming removed 4 bases at V and 6 bases at J, with 19 bases between. The CDR3 extends over 16 amino acids. From germline, CDR1 is SGHVS and CDR2 FQNEAQ. This CDR3 reads CASSSRGGGRFQPQHF. The CDR3 DNA reads TGTGCCAGCAGCTCCCGGGGAGGGGGGCGCTTTCAGCCCCAGCATTTT.

The chain links TRBV5-4 to TRBJ1-6; 7 positions agree with TRBD1. CDR3 length equals 16 residues. J lost 7 bases, V lost 3 bases, and 10 bases had no gene match. CDR1 SGHNT and CDR2 YYREEE come from the germline V gene (reference sequence). The CDR3 loop is CASSSPTGTANSPLHF. CDR3 sequence (DNA): TGTGCCAGCAGCTCGCCCACCGGGACAGCCAATTCACCCCTCCACTTT.

The chain has TRBV11-2 and TRBJ2-5; D is ambiguous. The germline gives CDR1 SGHAT, CDR2 FQNNGV. The CDR3 is made up of 14 amino acids. Trimming took 2 bases from V and 2 from J, leaving 9 bases between them. CDR3 loop: CASSLLPVQETQYF. CDR3 coding DNA: TGTGCCAGCAGCTTACTCCCAGTGCAAGAGACCCAGTACTTC.

This clone was counted a few times. The chain is built from TRBV7-9 and TRBJ1-6; possibly TRBD1 for D (5 bases). Germline values: CDR1 SEHNR, CDR2 FQNEAQ (reference sequence). The CDR3 length is 14 residues. V lost 7 bases and J 9 bases, leaving 16 bases between the germline ends. The DNA of the CDR3 is TGTGCCAGCATCGCGGGCAGGGCTGGTTCACCCCTCCACTTT. This codes for CASIAGRAGSPLHF.

The CDR3: CASSQGNSNQPQHF. Written as DNA, the CDR3 is TGTGCCAGCAGCCAGGGGAATAGCAATCAGCCCCAGCATTTT. V usage is TRBV6-5 and J usage is TRBJ1-5; D possibly corresponds to TRBD1 (6 bases). From germline, CDR1 is MNHEY and CDR2 SVGAGI. CDR3 length: 14 amino acids. Trimming cost V 6 bases and J 0 bases, with 9 bases left between them.

The chain uses TRBV6-5 and TRBJ1-1; maybe TRBD1 (5 bases). The CDR3 is made up of 16 amino acids. Trimming pared 2 bases from V and 3 bases from J, leaving 16 bases between. CDR1 and CDR2 (germline): MNHEY, SVGAGI. The CDR3 spells CASSYPSRGYDTEAFF. As DNA, the CDR3 is TGTGCCAGCAGTTACCCGTCCCGGGGGTATGACACTGAAGCTTTCTTT.

This chain connects TRBV5-1 to TRBJ1-2; D ambiguous. Germline CDR1 and CDR2: SGHRS and YFSETQ. Trimming took off 0 bases at V and 8 bases at J, with 14 bases between the two ends. The CDR3 sequence is 14 residues long. The chain's CDR3 is CASSLDITPGGYTF. In DNA, the CDR3 is TGCGCCAGCAGCTTGGACATAACCCCGGGAGGCTACACCTTC.

The J gene is TRBJ1-2, the V gene TRBV18; 10 nucleotides agree with TRBD1. This CDR3 spans 15 amino acids. V lost 3 bases to trimming and J lost 4 bases; unmatched junction nucleotides: 5. The germline gives CDR1 KGHSH, CDR2 LQKENI. This chain's CDR3 is CASSPVGTGAYGYTF. The CDR3 region has the DNA TGTGCCAGCTCACCCGTCGGGACAGGGGCCTATGGCTACACCTTC. The full variable domain, with the rest looked up from reference TRBV18 and TRBJ1-2, is NAGVMQNPRHLVRRRGQEARLRCSPMKGHSHVYWYRQLPEEGLKFMVYLQKENIIDESGMPKERFSAEFPKEGPSILRIQQVVRGDSAAYFCASSPVGTGAYGYTFGSGTRLTVV.

The chain is built from TRBV7-2 and TRBJ1-1; 7 bases are a match to TRBD1. This CDR3 is built from 13 residues. With V trimmed by 5 bases and J by 5 bases, 5 bases remained unmatched. Germline loops: CDR1 SGHTA, CDR2 FQGNSA. CDR3 sequence: CASSRQGKTEAFF. CDR3 DNA sequence: TGTGCCAGCAGCCGACAGGGTAAGACTGAAGCTTTCTTT.

The chain employs TRBV11-1 and TRBJ2-7, with D hard to call. Trimming shortened V by 2 bases and J by 3 bases, and 2 bases separated the two germline ends. Germline CDR1 reads SGHAT; CDR2 reads FQDESV (reference sequence). There are 11 residues in the CDR3. CDR3 nucleotide sequence: TGTGCCAGCAGCTTAATCTACGAGCAGTACTTC. It codes for CASSLIYEQYF.

This chain uses TRBV19 with TRBJ2-4; tentative D call: TRBD1 (5 bases). CDR3 length: 16 residues. Trimming left V 1 base short and J 8 bases short, with 18 bases between. CDR1 and CDR2 (germline): LNHDA, SQIVND (reference sequence). Here the CDR3 DNA reads TGTGCCAGTAGTATAGGTACCAACCTCCAAGGGGACATTCAGTACTTC. It specifies CASSIGTNLQGDIQYF.

This clone was seen just once. The chain employs TRBV28 and TRBJ1-2; the D gene is possibly TRBD1 (6 bases). CDR3 size: 15 residues. The germline V gene has CDR1 MDHEN and CDR2 SYDVKM. Trimming took 5 bases from V and 5 from J, leaving 18 bases between them. The CDR3 spells CASSAPGGPRYGYTF. The CDR3 coding sequence is TGTGCCAGCAGTGCGCCCGGGGGCCCCAGGTATGGCTACACCTTC.

The rearrangement joins TRBV27 to TRBJ1-5, with D uncertain. This CDR3 spans 14 amino acids. Deletions cut 3 bases from V and 9 bases from J, with 15 bases between. Germline V gives CDR1 MNHEY, CDR2 SMNVEV (reference sequence). CDR3 bases: TGTGCCAGCAGTTTCCGGGGTCCCTTTTCGCCCCAGCATTTT. Translating it yields CASSFRGPFSPQHF.

CDR3 nucleotide sequence: TGTGCCAGCAGCCCCATGGGGGGACAGAAGATTTTAGGCTATGGCTACACCTTC. It encodes CASSPMGGQKILGYGYTF. The chain employs TRBV5-8 and TRBJ1-2, with 7 bases identical to TRBD1. The CDR3 contains 18 residues. Losses at the gene ends were 4 bases for V and 4 bases for J; bases not matched to a gene: 19. Looked up from germline, CDR1 is SGHTS and CDR2 is YDEGEE. The whole variable domain, remainder taken from reference TRBV5-8 and TRBJ1-2, is EAGVTQSPTHLIKTRGQQATLRCSPISGHTSVYWYQQALGLGLQFLLWYDEGEERNRGNFPPRFSGRQFPNYSSELNVNALELEDSALYLCASSPMGGQKILGYGYTFGSGTRLTVV.

The V call is TRBV6-2 or TRBV6-3, the J call TRBJ1-1, with D possibly matching TRBD1 (6 bases). Germline V gene data show CDR1 as MNHEY and CDR2 as SVGEGT. V was shortened by 2 bases and J by 7 bases, with 14 bases between the two germline ends. The CDR3 runs to 14 residues. CDR3 sequence reads: CASSYLQGSVEAFF. For the CDR3, the DNA is TGTGCCAGCAGTTACCTACAGGGTTCCGTTGAAGCTTTCTTT.

This chain's CDR3 is CASSLSAGRNSPLHF. CDR3 coding DNA: TGTGCCAGCAGCTTGTCCGCCGGGAGAAATTCACCCCTCCACTTT. The chain employs TRBV5-4 and TRBJ1-6; D gene ambiguous. The V and J ends lost 1 base and 7 bases respectively, with 12 bases between them. The CDR3 totals 15 residues. Germline CDR1 SGHNT, CDR2 YYREEE (reference sequence).

The chain employs TRBV3-1 (or the pseudogene TRBV3-2) and TRBJ1-6; D might be TRBD1 (5 bases). Trimming removed 3 bases from V and 7 bases from J, with 16 bases in between. The germline V gene encodes CDR1 LGHDT and CDR2 YNNKEL (reference sequence). This CDR3 region has 16 residues. The CDR3: CASSQGEGIGNSPLHF. In DNA form, the CDR3 reads TGTGCCAGCAGCCAGGGGGAGGGAATAGGCAATTCACCCCTCCACTTT.

V gene TRBV7-2 combines with J gene TRBJ2-3; D is ambiguous. This CDR3 comprises 17 residues. Deletions cut 1 base from V and 6 bases from J, with 20 bases between. Germline-derived CDR1 and CDR2 are SGHTA and FQGNSA. The CDR3 coding sequence is TGTGCCAGCAGCTTAGGAGTGCCTGGCTCTATTTTGGATACGCAGTATTTT. Protein product: CASSLGVPGSILDTQYF.

The rearrangement links TRBV11-2 to TRBJ1-5; perhaps TRBD1 as D (6 bases). CDR1 and CDR2 from the germline V gene are SGHAT and FQNNGV. The CDR3 runs 14 residues. The V and J ends lost 7 bases and 2 bases respectively, with 12 bases between them. In DNA, the CDR3 is TGTGCCAGCACCGCAAAGGGGGGCAATCAGCCCCAGCATTTT. Translation gives CASTAKGGNQPQHF.